The clone carrying this T cell receptor (beta chain) was detected ten times or more. Its antigen is not known. This sample stems from a study of CD8 T cells in ankylosing spondylitis. Study-wide points: Disease-linked clones were reportedly significantly enriched in matched ankylosing spondylitis synovial fluid. A TCR beta motif made of about 8 highly homologous variants seemed typical of ankylosing spondylitis blood.

Trimming removed 4 bases from V and 4 bases from J; junction bases left unmatched: 10. The CDR3 totals 15 residues. Per germline, CDR1 SGDLS and CDR2 YYNGEE. Making the TCR beta libraries involved quantitative 5'-RACE with molecular barcodes. TCRdb recomputed calls from the 5' RACE reads with MiXCR, one row per CDR3 protein. The sample shows tens of thousands of distinct CDR3 sequences, about 5.2% of them seen only once. The TCR originated in a male donor with ankylosing spondylitis or in good health (not recorded which). Sequencing was carried out using blood, either unsorted or a sorted T cell fraction (not recorded which). The chain couples TRBV9 to TRBJ1-2; 7 positions match TRBD1. In DNA form, the CDR3 reads TGTGCCAGCAGCCCCGCCGGGACAGAAGTCTATGGCTACACCTTC. It translates to CASSPAGTEVYGYTF.